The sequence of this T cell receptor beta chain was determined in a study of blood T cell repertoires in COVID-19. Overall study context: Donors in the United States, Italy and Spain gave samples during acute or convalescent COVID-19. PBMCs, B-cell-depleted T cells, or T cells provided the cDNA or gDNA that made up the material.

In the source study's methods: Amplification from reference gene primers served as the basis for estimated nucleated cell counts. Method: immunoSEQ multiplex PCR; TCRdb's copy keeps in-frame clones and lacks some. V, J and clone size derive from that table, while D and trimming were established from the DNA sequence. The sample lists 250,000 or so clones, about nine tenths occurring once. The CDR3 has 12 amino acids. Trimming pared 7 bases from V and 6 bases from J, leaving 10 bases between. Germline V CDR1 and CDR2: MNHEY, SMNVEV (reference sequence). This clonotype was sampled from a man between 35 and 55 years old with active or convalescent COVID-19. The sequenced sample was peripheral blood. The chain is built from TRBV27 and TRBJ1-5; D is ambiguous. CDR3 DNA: TGTGCCAGCAAAAGACTTGGTCAGCCCCAGCATTTT. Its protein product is CASKRLGQPQHF.